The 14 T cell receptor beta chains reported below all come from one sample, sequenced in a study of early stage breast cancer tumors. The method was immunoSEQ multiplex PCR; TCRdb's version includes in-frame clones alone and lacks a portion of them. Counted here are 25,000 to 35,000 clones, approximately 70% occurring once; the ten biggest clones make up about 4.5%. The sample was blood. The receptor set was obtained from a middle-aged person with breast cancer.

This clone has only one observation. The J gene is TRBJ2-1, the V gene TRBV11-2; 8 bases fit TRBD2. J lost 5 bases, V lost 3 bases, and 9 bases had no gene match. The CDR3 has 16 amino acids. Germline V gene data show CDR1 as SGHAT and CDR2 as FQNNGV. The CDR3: CASSFMAGGRNNEQFF. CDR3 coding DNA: TGTGCCAGCAGCTTTATGGCGGGGGGACGTAACAATGAGCAGTTCTTC.

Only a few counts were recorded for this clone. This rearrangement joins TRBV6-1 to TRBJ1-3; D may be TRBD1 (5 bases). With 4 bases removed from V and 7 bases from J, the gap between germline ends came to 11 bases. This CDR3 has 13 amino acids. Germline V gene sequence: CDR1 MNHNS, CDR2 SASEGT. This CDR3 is CASSVDKSNTIYF. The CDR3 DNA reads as TGTGCCAGCAGTGTGGACAAGTCGAACACCATATATTTT.

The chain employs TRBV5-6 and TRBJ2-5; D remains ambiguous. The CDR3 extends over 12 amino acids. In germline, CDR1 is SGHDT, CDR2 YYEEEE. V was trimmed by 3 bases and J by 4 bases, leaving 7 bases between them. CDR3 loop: CASSWTSETQYF. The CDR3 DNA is TGTGCCAGCAGCTGGACCTCAGAGACCCAGTACTTC.

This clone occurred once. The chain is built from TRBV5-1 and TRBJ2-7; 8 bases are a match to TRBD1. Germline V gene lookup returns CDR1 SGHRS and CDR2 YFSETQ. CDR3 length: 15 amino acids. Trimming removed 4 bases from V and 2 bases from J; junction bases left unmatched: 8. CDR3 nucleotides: TGCGCCAGCAGCGTGGATGGACAGGGTACCTACGAGCAGTACTTC. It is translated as CASSVDGQGTYEQYF.

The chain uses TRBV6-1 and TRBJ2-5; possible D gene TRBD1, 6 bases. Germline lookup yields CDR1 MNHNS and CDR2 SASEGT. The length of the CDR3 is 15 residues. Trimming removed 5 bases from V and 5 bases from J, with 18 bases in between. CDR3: CASSSTGRAWETQYF. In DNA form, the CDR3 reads TGTGCCAGCAGTTCGACAGGCCGAGCGTGGGAGACCCAGTACTTC.

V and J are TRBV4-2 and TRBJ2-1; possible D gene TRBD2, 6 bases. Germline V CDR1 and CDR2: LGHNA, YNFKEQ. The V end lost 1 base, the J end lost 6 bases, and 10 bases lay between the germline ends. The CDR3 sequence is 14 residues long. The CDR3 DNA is TGTGCCAGCAGCCAAGTGACTAGTCCCAATGAGCAGTTCTTC. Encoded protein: CASSQVTSPNEQFF.

CDR3 region: CASSIEFKLGSYNEQFF. The CDR3 nucleotides read TGTGCCAGTAGTATAGAGTTCAAGCTAGGCTCCTACAATGAGCAGTTCTTC. The chain employs TRBV19 and TRBJ2-1; D gene unclear. In germline, CDR1 is LNHDA, CDR2 SQIVND (reference sequence). The germline V and J ends were trimmed by 0 bases and 0 bases, with 12 bases remaining between them. This CDR3 is 17 amino acids long.

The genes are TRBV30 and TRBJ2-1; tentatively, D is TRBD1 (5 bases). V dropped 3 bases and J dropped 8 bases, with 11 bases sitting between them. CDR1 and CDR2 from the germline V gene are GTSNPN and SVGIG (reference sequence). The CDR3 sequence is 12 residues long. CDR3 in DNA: TGTGCCTGGAGGGAAGAAGGGGATGAGCAGTTCTTC. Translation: CAWREEGDEQFF.

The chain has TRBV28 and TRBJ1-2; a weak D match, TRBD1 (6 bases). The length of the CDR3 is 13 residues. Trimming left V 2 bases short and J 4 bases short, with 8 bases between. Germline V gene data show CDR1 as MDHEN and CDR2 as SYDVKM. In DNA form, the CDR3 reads TGTGCCAGCAGTTTAGGACAGATCTATGGCTACACCTTC. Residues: CASSLGQIYGYTF.

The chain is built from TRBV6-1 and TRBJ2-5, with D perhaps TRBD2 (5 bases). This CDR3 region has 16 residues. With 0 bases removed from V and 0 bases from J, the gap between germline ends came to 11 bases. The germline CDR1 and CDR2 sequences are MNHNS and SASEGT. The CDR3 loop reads CASSEARRGYQETQYF. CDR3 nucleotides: TGTGCCAGCAGTGAAGCCCGCCGCGGGTACCAAGAGACCCAGTACTTC.

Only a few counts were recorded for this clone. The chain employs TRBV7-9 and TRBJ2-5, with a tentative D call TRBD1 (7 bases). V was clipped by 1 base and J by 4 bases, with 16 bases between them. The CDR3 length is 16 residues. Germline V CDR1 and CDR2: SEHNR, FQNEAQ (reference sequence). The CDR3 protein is CASSLGAGGLGETQYF. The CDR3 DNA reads TGTGCCAGCAGCTTAGGGGCAGGGGGGTTAGGAGAGACCCAGTACTTC.

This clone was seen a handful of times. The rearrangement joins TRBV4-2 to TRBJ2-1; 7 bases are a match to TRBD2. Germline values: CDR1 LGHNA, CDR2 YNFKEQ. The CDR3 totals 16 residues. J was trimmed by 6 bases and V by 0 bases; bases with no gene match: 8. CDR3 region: CASSQDLGGGPNEQFF. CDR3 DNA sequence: TGTGCCAGCAGCCAAGATCTGGGGGGAGGGCCCAATGAGCAGTTCTTC.

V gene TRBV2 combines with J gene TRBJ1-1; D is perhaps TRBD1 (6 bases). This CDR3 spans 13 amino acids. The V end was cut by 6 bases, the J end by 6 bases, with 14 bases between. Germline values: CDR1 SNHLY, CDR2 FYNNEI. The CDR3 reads CASREQGSAEAFF. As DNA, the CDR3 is TGTGCCAGCAGGGAACAGGGAAGTGCTGAAGCTTTCTTT. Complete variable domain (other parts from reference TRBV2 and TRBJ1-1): EPEVTQTPSHQVTQMGQEVILRCVPISNHLYFYWYRQILGQKVEFLVSFYNNEISEKSEIFDDQFSVERPDGSNFTLKIRSTKLEDSAMYFCASREQGSAEAFFGQGTRLTVV.

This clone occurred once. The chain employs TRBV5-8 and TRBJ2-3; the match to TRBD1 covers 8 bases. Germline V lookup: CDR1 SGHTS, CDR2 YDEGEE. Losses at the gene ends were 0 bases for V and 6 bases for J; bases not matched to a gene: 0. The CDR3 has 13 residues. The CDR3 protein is CASSLGDRDTQYF. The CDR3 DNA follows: TGTGCCAGCAGCTTGGGGGACAGGGATACGCAGTATTTT. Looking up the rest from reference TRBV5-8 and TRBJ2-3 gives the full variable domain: EAGVTQSPTHLIKTRGQQATLRCSPISGHTSVYWYQQALGLGLQFLLWYDEGEERNRGNFPPRFSGRQFPNYSSELNVNALELEDSALYLCASSLGDRDTQYFGPGTRLTVL.